One sample yielded the 17 T cell receptor beta chains listed below, sequenced in a study of CD8 T cells in ankylosing spondylitis (TCRdb year 2017). Libraries came from 5' RACE. These reads were obtained on an Illumina HiSeq 2500. TCRdb cleaned the public reads at Q25 with fastp, built clones with MiXCR and kept in-frame beta chains. Rows merge per CDR3 protein into single entries with the most common DNA and genes. Counted in this sample were fewer than 35,000 distinct CDR3 sequences; less than 40% of them appeared once. The ten biggest clones cover 45% of the sample. Sequenced sample: synovial fluid, either unsorted or a sorted T cell fraction (not recorded which). The receptor set was obtained from a male donor with ankylosing spondylitis.

This clonotype was counted ten times or more. This sequence joins TRBV6-1 and TRBJ1-2; TRBD1 might be the D (5 bases). CDR1 MNHNS and CDR2 SASEGT come from the germline V gene. The CDR3 extends over 13 amino acids. V was pared by 3 bases and J by 5 bases, with 10 bases between. This CDR3 is CASSDRAEYGYTF. The CDR3 coding sequence is TGTGCCAGCAGTGACAGGGCGGAATATGGCTACACCTTC.

CDR3 nucleotides: TGTGCCAGCGGACCGACAGGGCTGAGATTGGCCGGGGAGCTGTTTTTT. Its translation: CASGPTGLRLAGELFF. The rearrangement joins TRBV11-2 to TRBJ2-2; the match to TRBD1 covers 7 bases. Germline V gives CDR1 SGHAT, CDR2 FQNNGV. After removal of 8 bases from V and 6 bases from J, the junction contained 15 bases not matched to a gene. This CDR3 has 16 residues.

As concerns this clonotype: A much larger clone is a single base away; this may be a read error. The chain links TRBV27 to TRBJ2-2; D is unresolved. The CDR3 contains 14 residues. V lost 0 bases and J 7 bases, leaving 9 bases between the germline ends. In germline, CDR1 is MNHEY, CDR2 SMNVEV (reference sequence). CDR3 DNA: TGTGCCAGCAGTTTATCGACGGCAGTCGGGGAGCTGTTTTTT. It yields the protein CASSLSTAVGELFF.

The chain couples TRBV29-1 to TRBJ1-5, with TRBD1 matching over 8 bases. The CDR3 runs to 15 residues. CDR1 and CDR2 from the germline V gene are SQVTM and ANQGSEA. After removal of 4 bases from V and 0 bases from J, the junction contained 5 bases not matched to a gene. The CDR3 DNA follows: TGCAGCGTTGCCGACACAGGGGGTAGCAATCAGCCCCAGCATTTT. This encodes CSVADTGGSNQPQHF.

This clonotype has only a few counts. V gene TRBV28 combines with J gene TRBJ2-1, with 9 positions matching TRBD1. This CDR3 spans 13 amino acids. Germline assignment: CDR1 MDHEN and CDR2 SYDVKM. V dropped 6 bases and J dropped 8; count of bases not matched to a gene: 5. Here the CDR3 reads CASSDRGLDEQFF. The CDR3 DNA reads TGTGCCAGCAGCGACAGGGGGTTGGATGAGCAGTTCTTC.

This sequence joins TRBV7-9 and TRBJ2-1; the D gene is possibly TRBD2 (5 bases). With 5 bases removed from V and 5 bases from J, the gap between germline ends came to 16 bases. CDR1 and CDR2 from the germline V gene are SEHNR and FQNEAQ (reference sequence). This CDR3 contains 15 residues. CDR3 sequence reads: CASSLNWRVDNEQFF. CDR3 in DNA: TGTGCCAGCAGCCTAAATTGGCGGGTGGACAATGAGCAGTTCTTC. Full variable domain (rest looked up from reference TRBV7-9 and TRBJ2-1): DTGVSQNPRHKITKRGQNVTFRCDPISEHNRLYWYRQTLGQGPEFLTYFQNEAQLEKSRLLSDRFSAERPKGSFSTLEIQRTEQGDSAMYLCASSLNWRVDNEQFFGPGTRLTVL.

The chain combines TRBV12-3 or TRBV12-4 with TRBJ2-5; tentatively, D is TRBD1 (6 bases). The length of the CDR3 is 14 residues. Trimming took off 7 bases at V and 3 bases at J, with 15 bases between the two ends. The chain's CDR3 is CASTNPGVKETQYF. CDR3 nucleotides: TGTGCCAGCACTAATCCAGGGGTAAAAGAGACCCAGTACTTC.

This clonotype occurred a few times. This chain joins TRBV10-1 and TRBJ2-7; the match to TRBD2 covers 10 bases. Losses at the gene ends were 7 bases for V and 7 bases for J; bases not matched to a gene: 10. The length of the CDR3 is 14 residues. The germline gives CDR1 WNHNN, CDR2 SYGVQD (reference sequence). For the CDR3, the DNA is TGCGCCAGCAATCCTAGCGGGGGTCAGGGTGAGCAGTACTTC. Residues: CASNPSGGQGEQYF.

V gene TRBV12-3 or TRBV12-4 combines with J gene TRBJ2-1; D gene unclear. This CDR3 spans 12 amino acids. With 6 bases removed from V and 2 bases from J, the gap between germline ends came to 5 bases. This chain's CDR3 is CASREAYNEQFF. As DNA, the CDR3 is TGTGCCAGCAGGGAAGCCTACAATGAGCAGTTCTTC.

The genes are TRBV4-1 and TRBJ1-2; 10 bases map to TRBD1. Germline assignment: CDR1 MGHRA and CDR2 YSYEKL. The CDR3 loop spans 15 amino acids. V lost 4 bases and J lost 1; bases outside the gene matches: 3. This chain's CDR3 is CASSLGQGGNYGYTF. For the CDR3, the DNA is TGCGCCAGCAGCCTAGGACAGGGGGGTAACTATGGCTACACCTTC.

The chain links TRBV2 to TRBJ2-5; 7 bases agree with TRBD1. Germline V CDR1 and CDR2: SNHLY, FYNNEI. V trimming: 3 bases; J trimming: 7 bases; junction bases outside the gene matches: 11. The CDR3 runs 15 residues. This chain's CDR3 is CASSEGTEFTGTQYF. The CDR3, as DNA: TGTGCCAGCAGTGAGGGGACAGAGTTTACTGGGACCCAGTACTTC.

This clonotype was counted at least ten times. This chain links TRBV12-3 or TRBV12-4 with TRBJ1-1; D call uncertain. Trimming cost V 7 bases and J 1 base, with 10 bases left between them. CDR3 size: 13 residues. Here the CDR3 reads CASIVGGNTEAFF. The CDR3 DNA reads as TGTGCCAGCATCGTAGGAGGGAACACTGAAGCTTTCTTT.

The chain combines TRBV5-6 with TRBJ1-1, with D possibly matching TRBD1 (6 bases). CDR3 length: 15 residues. CDR1 is SGHDT and CDR2 is YYEEEE in the germline V gene. Trimming pared 1 base from V and 5 bases from J, leaving 15 bases between. CDR3 residues: CASSLKGRGETEAFF. The CDR3, as DNA: TGTGCCAGCAGCTTGAAGGGCAGGGGTGAGACTGAAGCTTTCTTT.

In its sample, this clonotype was seen a few times. The chain combines TRBV13 with TRBJ1-3, with 7 bases aligning to TRBD1. V shed 6 bases and J 2 bases; nucleotides not matched to a gene: 7. CDR3 length equals 15 residues. Germline assignment: CDR1 PRHDT and CDR2 FYEKMQ (reference sequence). The CDR3 region is CASREGGQTGNTIYF. CDR3 sequence (DNA): TGTGCCAGCAGAGAGGGGGGACAGACTGGAAACACCATATATTTT.

The CDR3 nucleotides read TGTGCCAGCAGCCAAGAATGGGGGCCCAGAGAGACCCAGTACTTC. Amino acids: CASSQEWGPRETQYF. The chain combines TRBV3-1 with TRBJ2-5, with D maybe TRBD1 (6 bases). Germline loops: CDR1 LGHDT, CDR2 YNNKEL (reference sequence). The CDR3 loop spans 15 amino acids. Deletions cut 0 bases from V and 4 bases from J, with 12 bases between.

The gene calls are TRBV27 and TRBJ2-1, with 11 bases fitting TRBD2. Germline trimming cut 3 bases from V and 12 bases from J; bases unmatched to any gene: 4. The CDR3 is made up of 13 amino acids. Germline V gene sequence: CDR1 MNHEY, CDR2 SMNVEV (reference sequence). CDR3 sequence: CASSFSGRAPQFF. In nucleotides, the CDR3 is TGTGCCAGCAGTTTTAGCGGGAGGGCCCCGCAGTTCTTC.

This clonotype showed up just a few times. This chain connects TRBV27 to TRBJ2-1; tentative D call: TRBD2 (5 bases). Trimming pared 0 bases from V and 5 bases from J, leaving 14 bases between. Germline V gene data show CDR1 as MNHEY and CDR2 as SMNVEV (reference sequence). The CDR3 consists of 16 residues. In DNA form, the CDR3 reads TGTGCCAGCAGTTTATCGCCAGCGACTAACAACAATGAGCAGTTCTTC. Amino acids: CASSLSPATNNNEQFF.